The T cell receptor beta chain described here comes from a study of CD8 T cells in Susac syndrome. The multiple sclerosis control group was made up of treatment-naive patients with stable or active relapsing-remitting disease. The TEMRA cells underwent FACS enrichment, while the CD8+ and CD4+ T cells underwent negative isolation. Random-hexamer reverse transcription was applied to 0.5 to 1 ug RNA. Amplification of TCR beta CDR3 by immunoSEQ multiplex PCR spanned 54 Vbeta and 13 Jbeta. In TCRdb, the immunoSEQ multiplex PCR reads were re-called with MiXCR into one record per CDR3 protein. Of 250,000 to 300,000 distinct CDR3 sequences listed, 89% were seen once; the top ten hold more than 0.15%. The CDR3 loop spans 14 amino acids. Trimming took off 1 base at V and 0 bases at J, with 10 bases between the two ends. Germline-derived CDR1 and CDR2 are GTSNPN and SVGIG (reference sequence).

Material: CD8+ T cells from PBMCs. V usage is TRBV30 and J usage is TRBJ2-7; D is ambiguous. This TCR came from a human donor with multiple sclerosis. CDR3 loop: CAWSGQESSYEQYF. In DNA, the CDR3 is TGTGCCTGGAGTGGCCAGGAGAGCTCCTACGAGCAGTACTTC.